The rows below give T cell receptor beta chains drawn from one sample of a study of shared clonotypes between healthy human individuals. Repertoires were generated with immunoSEQ multiplex PCR, while TCRdb's copy carries only in-frame clones and drops some. The sample has some 470,000 clones, about 79% seen once; the top ten hold 10% to 15%. The sample was PBMCs. Every receptor here comes from a woman aged 35 to 49 in good health. Some clones in this sample may be carry-over from other donors' samples. Each CDR3 is given with its conserved first and last residue. The D gene is left open where the match is weak. The listing skips clone size in some rows; elsewhere it reads once, few, many or a size class.

>-|TRBJ2-7|TRBV27|-
CASSKQGEGYEQYF
TGTGCCAGCAGTAAACAGGGGGAGGGTTACGAGCAGTACTTC
>-|TRBJ2-7|TRBV14|few
CASSQGIESGEQYF
TGTGCCAGCAGCCAAGGTATCGAATCGGGCGAGCAGTACTTC
>TRBD1|TRBJ2-7|TRBV2|-
CASRRDRDYYEQYF
TGTGCCAGCAGGCGGGACAGGGACTATTACGAGCAGTACTTC
>-|TRBJ2-4|TRBV7-2|-
CASSFTTVPLGENIQYF
TGTGCCAGCAGCTTCACGACAGTCCCCTTGGGGGAAAACATTCAGTACTTC
>-|TRBJ2-7|TRBV21-1|-
CASSKRGRQGHEQYF
TGTGCCAGCAGCAAAAGGGGCCGACAGGGTCACGAGCAGTACTTC
>-|TRBJ2-1|TRBV19|-
CASSMSSYNEQFF
TGTGCCAGTAGTATGAGTTCCTACAATGAGCAGTTCTTC
>-|TRBJ1-5|TRBV28|-
CASSFPELRFQPQHF
TGTGCCAGCAGTTTCCCAGAATTGAGATTTCAGCCCCAGCATTTT
>-|TRBJ2-5|TRBV5-1|once
CATNEGTAQETQYF
TGCGCCACCAACGAGGGGACTGCTCAAGAGACCCAGTACTTC
>-|TRBJ1-3|TRBV6-1|few
CASSEAPPVAGNTIYF
TGTGCCAGCAGTGAAGCGCCGCCAGTAGCTGGAAACACCATATATTTT
>TRBD1|TRBJ1-3|TRBV18|-
CASSRQGDSGNTIYF
TGTGCCAGCTCAAGACAGGGGGACTCTGGAAACACCATATATTTT
>-|TRBJ1-2|TRBV29-1|-
CSVEANDYGYTF
TGCAGCGTTGAAGCAAACGACTATGGCTACACCTTC
>-|TRBJ2-3|TRBV28|-
CASSFLSSRSTDTQYF
TGTGCCAGCAGTTTCCTTTCTAGCCGAAGCACAGATACGCAGTATTTT
>TRBD1|TRBJ1-5|TRBV19|-
CASMGYGTGNQPQHF
TGTGCCAGTATGGGATATGGGACAGGGAATCAGCCCCAGCATTTT
>-|TRBJ2-6|TRBV19|-
CASHGWGKGGISGANVLTF
TGTGCCAGTCACGGATGGGGAAAGGGGGGAATCTCTGGGGCCAACGTCCTGACTTTC
>-|TRBJ2-1|TRBV7-2|-
CASSAGGGTYNEQFF
TGTGCCAGCAGCGCAGGAGGGGGCACCTACAATGAGCAGTTCTTC
>-|TRBJ2-7|TRBV7-2|once
CASSFVGGETYEQYF
TGTGCCAGCAGCTTCGTTGGGGGAGAGACCTACGAGCAGTACTTC
>TRBD2|TRBJ2-3|TRBV5-4|-
CASTQPGLVTDTQYF
TGTGCCAGCACCCAACCGGGACTAGTCACAGATACGCAGTATTTT
>-|TRBJ1-5|TRBV19|-
CASSIELGLPNF
TGTGCCAGTAGTATAGAACTGGGTCTTCCGAATTTT
>-|TRBJ2-5|TRBV10-2|-
CASSDPGVGETQYF
TGCGCCAGCAGTGACCCGGGAGTCGGTGAGACCCAGTACTTC
>TRBD1|TRBJ2-2|TRBV6-5|-
CASSSQGALAGELFF
TGTGCCAGCAGTTCACAGGGGGCTTTAGCCGGGGAGCTGTTTTTT
>TRBD1|TRBJ1-2|TRBV5-4|-
CASSPTDRDHGYTF
TGTGCCAGCAGCCCGACTGACAGGGATCATGGCTACACCTTC
>TRBD2|TRBJ2-2|TRBV18|-
CASSQRGLDAGELFF
TGTGCCAGCTCACAACGGGGACTAGATGCCGGGGAGCTGTTTTTT
>-|TRBJ1-4|TRBV7-2|few
CASSPRGASEKLFF
TGTGCCAGCAGCCCCAGGGGCGCGAGTGAAAAACTGTTTTTT
>TRBD1|TRBJ2-7|TRBV7-2|-
CASKPRGTGYYEQYF
TGTGCCAGCAAACCTCGGGGGACAGGGTACTACGAGCAGTACTTC
>-|TRBJ1-5|TRBV15|few
CATSRDGSGYQPQHF
TGTGCCACCAGCAGAGATGGATCGGGGTATCAGCCCCAGCATTTT
>-|TRBJ2-4|TRBV28|-
CASSLFGRKLSAKNIQYF
TGTGCCAGCAGTTTATTTGGTCGGAAGCTATCGGCCAAAAACATTCAGTACTTC
>TRBD1|TRBJ2-7|TRBV5-1|-
CASSLEGGDDEQYF
TGCGCCAGCAGCTTAGAAGGGGGCGACGACGAGCAGTACTTC
>TRBD2|TRBJ2-2|TRBV4-3|-
CASSRLAGAPTGELFF
TGCGCCAGCAGCCGACTAGCGGGAGCCCCCACCGGGGAGCTGTTTTTT
>-|TRBJ1-5|TRBV27|many
CASSPRDNNQPQHF
TGTGCCAGCAGCCCCCGGGACAACAATCAGCCCCAGCATTTT
>-|TRBJ2-5|TRBV5-4|-
CASSLPLKETQYF
TGTGCCAGCAGCTTGCCGTTAAAAGAGACCCAGTACTTC